A single sample gave rise to the 22 T cell receptor beta chains below, sequenced in a study of blood T cell repertoires in COVID-19 (dated by TCRdb to 2020 to 2022). Libraries came from the immunoSEQ multiplex PCR assay. TCRdb mirrors the immuneACCESS table, restricted to in-frame sequences. Some clones are absent from its copies; in checked studies, under half trace to an unresolved V gene, and the reason for the others is unknown. In this sample the table shows around 180,000 clones, 85% of which occur a single time. 15% to 20% of the sample rests with the top ten. The specimen was peripheral blood. The receptors were gathered from a person in their 70s with COVID-19, enrolled during active disease.

The genes are TRBV5-5 and TRBJ2-2, with a tentative D call TRBD1 (6 bases). Germline CDR1 is SGHKS and CDR2 is YYEKEE (reference sequence). The CDR3 is 16 residues long. V was clipped by 4 bases and J by 5 bases, with 18 bases between them. The CDR3 spells CASSPGSQGWTGELFF. CDR3 nucleotide sequence: TGTGCCAGCAGCCCTGGAAGTCAGGGGTGGACCGGGGAGCTGTTTTTT.

This clone appeared a single time. The chain has TRBV5-4 and TRBJ2-1; D perhaps matches TRBD1 (6 bases). Germline V gene data show CDR1 as SGHNT and CDR2 as YYREEE (reference sequence). Trimming took off 2 bases at V and 5 bases at J, with 20 bases between the two ends. This CDR3 is built from 17 residues. CDR3 loop: CASSLEFYRTVNNEQFF. The CDR3 nucleotides are TGTGCCAGCAGCTTAGAGTTCTATCGGACAGTCAACAATGAGCAGTTCTTC.

This chain links TRBV30 with TRBJ2-1; 10 bases map to TRBD2. Trimming removed 2 bases from V and 6 bases from J; junction bases left unmatched: 10. Germline loops: CDR1 GTSNPN, CDR2 SVGIG (reference sequence). This CDR3 contains 16 residues. The CDR3 DNA sequence: TGTGCCTGGAGTCTGAAAAGCGGGAGGGGCCCCAATGAGCAGTTCTTC. Protein: CAWSLKSGRGPNEQFF.

V gene TRBV5-8 combines with J gene TRBJ2-7, with D unresolved. Deletions cut 4 bases from V and 0 bases from J, with 11 bases between. Germline-derived CDR1 and CDR2 are SGHTS and YDEGEE. This CDR3 has 14 residues. CDR3 sequence: CASSPETYSYEQYF. The CDR3 bases are TGTGCCAGCAGCCCTGAAACATACTCCTACGAGCAGTACTTC. The whole variable domain, filled in from reference TRBV5-8 and TRBJ2-7, reads EAGVTQSPTHLIKTRGQQATLRCSPISGHTSVYWYQQALGLGLQFLLWYDEGEERNRGNFPPRFSGRQFPNYSSELNVNALELEDSALYLCASSPETYSYEQYFGPGTRLTVT.

This clone was detected once. The rearrangement uses TRBV4-2 and TRBJ2-1; TRBD2 agrees at 10 bases. Trimming cost V 0 bases and J 8 bases; bases outside gene matches: 10. The CDR3 contains 17 residues. Germline values: CDR1 LGHNA, CDR2 YNFKEQ. The CDR3 DNA is TGTGCCAGCAGCCAAGAAGGTAGCGGGAGGTACAACGATGAGCAGTTCTTC. As protein: CASSQEGSGRYNDEQFF.

This rearrangement joins TRBV10-1 to TRBJ2-7; D may be TRBD2 (6 bases). This CDR3 has 16 amino acids. Trimming pared 0 bases from V and 2 bases from J, leaving 14 bases between. Germline-derived CDR1 and CDR2 are WNHNN and SYGVQD (reference sequence). The CDR3 DNA follows: TGCGCCAGCAGTGAGTCTTCGACTAGGAAGACCTACGAGCAGTACTTC. Amino acid sequence: CASSESSTRKTYEQYF.

The CDR3 DNA sequence: TGTGCCAGCAGCTTAGTGTCGGTAGCGGGAGCCTACGAGCAGTACTTC. It specifies CASSLVSVAGAYEQYF. This sequence joins TRBV7-2 and TRBJ2-7; 9 bases map to TRBD2. The ends lost 1 base at V and 2 bases at J; junction bases unmatched: 6. Germline lookup yields CDR1 SGHTA and CDR2 FQGNSA. CDR3 size: 16 residues.

The chain combines TRBV9 with TRBJ1-1; D uncertain. The CDR3 extends over 13 amino acids. Germline V gene data show CDR1 as SGDLS and CDR2 as YYNGEE. V was trimmed by 7 bases and J by 10 bases, leaving 20 bases between them. CDR3 region: CASGPWAPVLAFF. CDR3 DNA sequence: TGTGCCAGCGGGCCCTGGGCCCCGGTCTTAGCTTTCTTT.

The chain employs TRBV5-6 and TRBJ2-7, with D uncertain. V lost 0 bases to trimming and J lost 3 bases, with 10 bases between them. The CDR3 sequence is 14 residues long. The germline V gene has CDR1 SGHDT and CDR2 YYEEEE. The CDR3 bases are TGTGCCAGCAGCTTGGCTGACACAAGCTACGAGCAGTACTTC. It translates to CASSLADTSYEQYF.

The chain is built from TRBV10-3 and TRBJ2-7, with 7 bases matching TRBD2. CDR1 and CDR2 (germline): ENHRY, SYGVKD. The V segment lost 4 bases and the J segment 0 bases; nucleotides outside the gene matches: 6. CDR3 size: 15 residues. The CDR3 sequence: CAISVGASGSYEQYF. The DNA for the CDR3 is TGTGCCATCAGTGTTGGGGCTAGCGGCTCCTACGAGCAGTACTTC.

In DNA, the CDR3 is TGTGCCAGCTCACGGGCGACAGGGAATGAAAAACTGTTTTTT. The encoded protein is CASSRATGNEKLFF. The chain uses TRBV18 and TRBJ1-4; TRBD1 matches 7 bases. The CDR3 has 14 residues. Germline trimming cut 4 bases from V and 5 bases from J; bases unmatched to any gene: 4. The V gene's germline CDR1 is KGHSH and CDR2 LQKENI.

The gene calls are TRBV13 and TRBJ2-3; D gene unclear. The germline gives CDR1 PRHDT, CDR2 FYEKMQ (reference sequence). The CDR3 has 16 amino acids. Trimming shortened V by 5 bases and J by 0 bases, and 15 bases separated the two germline ends. The CDR3 DNA follows: TGTGCCAGCAGCCCGGCCCCCCTAGAAAGCACAGATACGCAGTATTTT. Residues: CASSPAPLESTDTQYF.

The J gene is TRBJ1-1, the V gene TRBV7-8; no clear D. Germline V gives CDR1 SGHVS, CDR2 FQNEAQ. This CDR3 is built from 13 residues. The V end was cut by 3 bases, the J end by 0 bases, with 5 bases between. CDR3 loop: CASSLSMNTEAFF. In DNA form, the CDR3 reads TGTGCCAGCAGCTTGTCTATGAACACTGAAGCTTTCTTT.

V is TRBV24-1 and J is TRBJ2-1; TRBD2 agrees at 8 bases. V shed 9 bases and J 8 bases; nucleotides not matched to a gene: 5. This CDR3 is built from 12 residues. Germline V CDR1 and CDR2: KGHDR, SFDVKD. The CDR3 region has the DNA TGTGCCACCGGGACTAGGATCGATGAGCAGTTCTTC. This encodes CATGTRIDEQFF.

The chain is built from TRBV5-4 and TRBJ2-7; 7 nucleotides match TRBD2. This CDR3 has 15 residues. V lost 3 bases, J lost 3 bases, and 9 bases stayed unmatched. Germline assignment: CDR1 SGHNT and CDR2 YYREEE (reference sequence). The DNA of the CDR3 is TGTGCCAGCAGCTCGGGCCGGGAGGCTAGCTACGAGCAGTACTTC. Residues: CASSSGREASYEQYF.

The chain couples TRBV9 to TRBJ1-2; no firm D call. The CDR3 length is 12 residues. Trimming shortened V by 7 bases and J by 4 bases, and 11 bases separated the two germline ends. Germline V gene data show CDR1 as SGDLS and CDR2 as YYNGEE. The CDR3 DNA reads TGTGCCAGCTCAGACAACTTCTATGGCTACACCTTC. It encodes CASSDNFYGYTF.

V usage is TRBV20-1 and J usage is TRBJ2-1; 7 bases map to TRBD2. Germline V CDR1 and CDR2: DFQATT, SNEGSKA (reference sequence). J lost 1 base, V lost 3 bases, and 6 bases had no gene match. The CDR3 covers 15 residues. In nucleotides, the CDR3 is TGCAGTGCTAGTCTTCTAGCGGAATCCTACAATGAGCAGTTCTTC. Its translation: CSASLLAESYNEQFF.

The chain is built from TRBV7-3 and TRBJ1-1, with D tentatively TRBD1 (6 bases). V was cut by 3 bases and J by 2 bases, with 10 bases left in between. The CDR3 length is 14 residues. Germline V gene lookup returns CDR1 SGHTA and CDR2 FQGTGA. This CDR3 reads CASSLGHRNTEAFF. Here the CDR3 DNA reads TGTGCCAGCAGCTTGGGACACCGTAACACTGAAGCTTTCTTT. The entire variable domain, with the rest obtained from reference TRBV7-3 and TRBJ1-1, is as follows: GAGVSQTPSNKVTEKGKYVELRCDPISGHTALYWYRQSLGQGPEFLIYFQGTGAADDSGLPNDRFFAVRPEGSVSTLKIQRTERGDSAVYLCASSLGHRNTEAFFGQGTRLTVV.

V and J are TRBV5-5 and TRBJ1-3, with 9 bases lining up with TRBD1. The ends lost 4 bases at V and 2 bases at J; junction bases unmatched: 13. Germline CDR1 is SGHKS and CDR2 is YYEKEE (reference sequence). This CDR3 spans 18 amino acids. CDR3 DNA sequence: TGTGCCAGCAGCAAACTCCTCCGGGACAGGGTTGCTGGAAACACCATATATTTT. As protein: CASSKLLRDRVAGNTIYF.

This clone was seen a handful of times. This chain joins TRBV7-6 and TRBJ2-5; 8 nucleotides agree with TRBD2. Unmatched junction bases numbered 3, after V lost 3 bases and J lost 6 bases. CDR1 SGHVS and CDR2 FNYEAQ come from the germline V gene. This CDR3 is built from 13 residues. The CDR3, as DNA: TGTGCCAGCAGCTTGGGACTAGGAAAGACCCAGTACTTC. It translates to CASSLGLGKTQYF.

The chain links TRBV11-3 to TRBJ2-1; D possibly corresponds to TRBD2 (5 bases). The CDR3 runs to 14 residues. Looked up from germline, CDR1 is SGHNT and CDR2 is YENEEA. Trimming shortened V by 4 bases and J by 5 bases, and 12 bases separated the two germline ends. CDR3 in amino acids: CASSYLGVHNEQFF. The CDR3 nucleotides read TGTGCCAGCAGCTACCTGGGAGTCCACAATGAGCAGTTCTTC.

V gene TRBV7-3 combines with J gene TRBJ2-7; 9 nucleotides agree with TRBD2. This CDR3 has 14 amino acids. Trimming took 0 bases from V and 9 from J; bases not matched to a gene: 6. Germline V gives CDR1 SGHTA, CDR2 FQGTGA. The CDR3 spells CASSLTAGGPVQYF. CDR3 in DNA: TGTGCCAGCAGCTTAACGGCGGGAGGGCCTGTGCAGTACTTC.